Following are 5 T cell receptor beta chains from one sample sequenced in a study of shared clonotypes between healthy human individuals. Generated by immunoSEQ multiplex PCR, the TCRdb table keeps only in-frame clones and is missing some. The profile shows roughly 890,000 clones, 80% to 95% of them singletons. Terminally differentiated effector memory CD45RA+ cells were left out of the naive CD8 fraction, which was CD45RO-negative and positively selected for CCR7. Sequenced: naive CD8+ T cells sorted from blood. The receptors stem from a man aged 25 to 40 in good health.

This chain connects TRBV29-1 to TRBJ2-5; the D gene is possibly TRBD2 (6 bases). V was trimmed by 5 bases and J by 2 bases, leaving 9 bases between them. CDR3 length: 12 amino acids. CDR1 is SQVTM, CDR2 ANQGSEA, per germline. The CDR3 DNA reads TGCAGCGTTTATAGCGGTCAAGAGACCCAGTACTTC. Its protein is CSVYSGQETQYF.

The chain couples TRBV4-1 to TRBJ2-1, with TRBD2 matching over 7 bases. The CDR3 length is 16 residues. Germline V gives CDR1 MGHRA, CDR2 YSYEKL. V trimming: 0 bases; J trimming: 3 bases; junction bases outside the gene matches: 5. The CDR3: CASSQEAAGIYNEQFF. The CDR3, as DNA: TGCGCCAGCAGCCAAGAGGCAGCGGGGATCTACAATGAGCAGTTCTTC.

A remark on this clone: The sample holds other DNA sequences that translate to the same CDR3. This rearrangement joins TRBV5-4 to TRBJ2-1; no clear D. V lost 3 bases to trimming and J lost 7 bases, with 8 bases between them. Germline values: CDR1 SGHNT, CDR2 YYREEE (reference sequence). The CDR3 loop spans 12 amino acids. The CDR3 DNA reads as TGTGCCAGCAGCTGGGGTAGTAATGAGCAGTTCTTC. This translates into CASSWGSNEQFF.

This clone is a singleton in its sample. As DNA, the CDR3 is TGTGCCAGCAGTGGGGGACAGGGCAAGCGGGAGCCCTACGAGCAGTACTTC. Its translation is CASSGGQGKREPYEQYF. This chain joins TRBV2 and TRBJ2-7; TRBD1 might be the D (9 bases). The CDR3 covers 17 residues. With 4 bases removed from V and 2 bases from J, the gap between germline ends came to 21 bases. Per the germline V gene, CDR1 is SNHLY and CDR2 is FYNNEI.

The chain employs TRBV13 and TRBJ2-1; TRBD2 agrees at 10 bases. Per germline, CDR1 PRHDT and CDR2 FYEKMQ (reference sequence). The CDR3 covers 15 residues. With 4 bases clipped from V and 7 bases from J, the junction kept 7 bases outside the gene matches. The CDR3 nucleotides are TGTGCCAGCAGCTCTCCTAGCGGGAGTGGGAATGAGCAGTTCTTC. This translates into CASSSPSGSGNEQFF.